These T cell receptor beta chains were read from a single sample in a study of regulatory T cells in long-lasting Graves disease. TCRdb used MiXCR to reprocess the multiplex PCR reads, holding one entry per CDR3 protein. The sample lists roughly 500,000 distinct CDR3 sequences, approximately 13% occurring once. These same records also appear under a second study, on T cells in Graves' hyperthyroidism and ophthalmopathy.

Sequences were derived from peripheral blood mononuclear cells (PBMCs), sampled at new diagnosis, from a patient treated with antithyroid drugs. Receptors originate from a man aged 25 to 45 with Graves disease. CDR3s include the opening cysteine and the closing phenylalanine or tryptophan. A D gene is named only where the DNA matches it firmly. Some rows have no size entry. The others give once, few or many, or a class for an expanded clone.

v_gene,abundance,j_gene,d_gene,CDR3aa,CDR3nt
TRBV15,many,TRBJ2-2,.,CATSKGQPNTGELFF,TGTGCCACCAGCAAGGGCCAGCCGAACACCGGGGAGCTGTTTTTT
TRBV4-1,few,TRBJ2-6,TRBD2,CASSQDLPSGRAGANVLTF,TGCGCCAGCAGCCAAGATTTGCCTAGCGGGAGGGCTGGGGCCAACGTCCTGACTTTC
TRBV6-1,many,TRBJ2-7,.,CATERQLSPEQYF,TGTGCCACTGAAAGACAGTTATCCCCCGAGCAGTACTTC
TRBV20-1,many,TRBJ1-4,.,CSARDWGEANEKLFF,TGCAGTGCTAGAGATTGGGGGGAAGCTAATGAAAAACTGTTTTTT
TRBV6-4,few,TRBJ2-1,.,CASSDERVSPNEQFF,TGTGCCAGCAGTGACGAGCGGGTTAGCCCCAATGAGCAGTTCTTC
TRBV7-2,few,TRBJ2-2,TRBD2,CASSLPLGSGLAGPTGELFF,TGTGCCAGCAGCCTGCCGTTAGGGTCGGGGCTAGCGGGACCCACCGGGGAGCTGTTTTTT
TRBV12-5,many,TRBJ2-7,.,CASGLSGGAYEQYF,TGTGCTAGTGGTTTGTCTGGAGGGGCCTACGAGCAGTACTTC
TRBV30,many,TRBJ2-7,.,CAWSVRGGRIYEQYF,TGTGCCTGGAGTGTACGGGGTGGGCGGATCTACGAGCAGTACTTC
TRBV2,many,TRBJ2-7,.,CASSEDGVVYEQYF,TGTGCCAGCAGTGAAGACGGTGTGGTGTACGAGCAGTACTTC
TRBV12-3/TRBV12-4,many,TRBJ2-5,.,CASSLRSEPETQYF,TGTGCCAGCAGCCTTCGTTCGGAGCCGGAGACCCAGTACTTC
TRBV7-9,few,TRBJ2-1,TRBD1,CASSPPQGVKQFF,TGTGCCAGCAGCCCCCCACAGGGGGTTAAGCAGTTCTTC
TRBV20-1,many,TRBJ2-7,.,CSAIREFEYF,TGCAGTGCTATCAGGGAGTTTGAGTACTTC
TRBV12-3/TRBV12-4,many,TRBJ1-1,TRBD1,CASRPTDRGSSEAFF,TGTGCCAGCAGACCTACTGACAGGGGTAGTTCTGAAGCTTTCTTT
TRBV5-5,.,TRBJ2-7,.,CASSRTPDNYEQYF,TGTGCCAGCAGCCGGACCCCTGATAACTACGAGCAGTACTTC
TRBV15,many,TRBJ2-2,.,CATSRDLRVLTYTGELFF,TGTGCCACCAGCAGAGATCTCCGGGTCTTAACATACACCGGGGAGCTGTTTTTT
TRBV28,many,TRBJ1-2,.,CASARTDGYTF,TGTGCCAGCGCCCGGACTGATGGCTACACCTTC
TRBV30,many,TRBJ2-5,TRBD2,CAWKLAGGPQETQYF,TGTGCCTGGAAACTAGCGGGAGGGCCGCAAGAGACCCAGTACTTC
TRBV27,many,TRBJ2-1,TRBD2,CASSLLAGGGEQFF,TGTGCCAGCAGTTTACTAGCGGGAGGTGGGGAGCAGTTCTTC
TRBV7-2,few,TRBJ2-5,TRBD1,CASSVQGARETQYF,TGTGCCAGCAGCGTACAGGGGGCTAGGGAGACCCAGTACTTC
TRBV20-1,many,TRBJ2-5,TRBD2,CSASPVAGSQETQYF,TGCAGTGCCAGCCCCGTAGCGGGATCGCAAGAGACCCAGTACTTC
TRBV3-1,many,TRBJ2-5,TRBD2,CASSQVPLAGGRETQYF,TGTGCCAGCAGCCAAGTCCCCCTAGCGGGAGGGCGAGAGACCCAGTACTTC
TRBV5-1,few,TRBJ1-3,.,CASSPGDLPTGNTIYF,TGCGCCAGCAGCCCTGGGGACCTTCCAACCGGAAACACCATATATTTT
TRBV2,many,TRBJ2-3,.,CASSEGGHTDTQYF,TGTGCCAGCAGTGAAGGGGGACACACAGATACGCAGTATTTT
TRBV3-1,many,TRBJ2-7,TRBD1,CASSQAGTGGVEQYF,TGTGCCAGCAGCCAAGCCGGGACAGGGGGCGTCGAGCAGTACTTC
TRBV12-3/TRBV12-4,few,TRBJ2-3,.,CASSSLTGWTDTQYF,TGTGCCAGCAGTTCCCTTACGGGGTGGACAGATACGCAGTATTTT
TRBV3-1,.,TRBJ2-5,.,CASSQARATGTQYF,TGTGCCAGCAGCCAAGCCAGGGCGACGGGGACCCAGTACTTC
TRBV27,many,TRBJ1-6,.,CASSLMGSSLHF,TGTGCCAGCAGTCTCATGGGGAGCTCCCTCCACTTT
TRBV12-3/TRBV12-4,many,TRBJ1-1,.,CASSLWGGDTEAFF,TGTGCCAGCAGTTTGTGGGGTGGGGACACTGAAGCTTTCTTT
TRBV2,many,TRBJ2-1,TRBD1,CASSARQGDLGEQFF,TGTGCCAGCAGTGCCCGACAGGGGGATTTGGGTGAGCAGTTCTTC
TRBV15,many,TRBJ1-2,.,CATSRSGRAGGYTF,TGTGCCACCAGCAGGTCCGGTCGGGCAGGTGGCTACACCTTC
TRBV20-1,.,TRBJ1-1,.,CSAQTGLTEAFF,TGCAGTGCCCAGACAGGCCTCACTGAAGCTTTCTTT
TRBV20-1,.,TRBJ2-1,.,CSAYQSSYNEQFF,TGCAGTGCTTACCAGAGCTCCTACAATGAGCAGTTCTTC
TRBV19,few,TRBJ1-2,TRBD1,CASSPRTGQTVGYTF,TGTGCCAGTAGTCCCCGGACAGGGCAAACGGTTGGCTACACCTTC
TRBV12-3/TRBV12-4,many,TRBJ2-5,.,CASSEGGFETQYF,TGTGCCAGCAGTGAAGGAGGGTTCGAGACCCAGTACTTC
TRBV19,.,TRBJ2-3,TRBD2,CAAGKLAGGSTDTQYF,TGTGCAGCGGGGAAACTAGCGGGAGGTAGCACAGATACGCAGTATTTT
TRBV3-1,few,TRBJ2-3,.,CASSQEMAGTDTQYF,TGTGCCAGCAGCCAAGAAATGGCAGGCACAGATACGCAGTATTTT
TRBV10-1,many,TRBJ2-7,TRBD2,CASSKSGRAGYEQYF,TGCGCCAGCAGTAAAAGCGGGAGGGCCGGATACGAGCAGTACTTC
TRBV7-3,few,TRBJ1-2,TRBD1,CASSLTSQGVYTF,TGTGCCAGCAGCTTAACGTCTCAGGGGGTCTACACCTTC
TRBV5-5,.,TRBJ2-1,TRBD2,CASSYLAGGSNEQFF,TGTGCCAGCAGTTACCTAGCGGGAGGGTCCAATGAGCAGTTCTTC
TRBV6-1,many,TRBJ2-3,.,CASRSEKIGKDTQYF,TGTGCCAGCCGCAGTGAAAAGATAGGGAAAGATACGCAGTATTTT
TRBV2,.,TRBJ1-1,TRBD1,CASQRDRVSRNTEAFF,TGTGCCAGCCAGCGGGACAGGGTTTCTCGAAACACTGAAGCTTTCTTT
TRBV13,.,TRBJ2-7,TRBD2,CASSLGASGYYEQYF,TGTGCCAGCAGCTTAGGGGCTAGCGGATACTACGAGCAGTACTTC
TRBV3-1,many,TRBJ2-1,.,CASSQDRKGRNEQFF,TGTGCCAGCAGCCAAGATCGTAAGGGCCGAAATGAGCAGTTCTTC
TRBV11-2,few,TRBJ2-7,.,CASSLDNTISYEQYF,TGTGCCAGCAGCCTCGACAATACTATCTCCTACGAGCAGTACTTC
TRBV29-1,.,TRBJ1-1,TRBD1,CSVAAGTGYTEAFF,TGCAGCGTCGCCGCCGGGACAGGGTACACTGAAGCTTTCTTT
TRBV5-1,many,TRBJ2-1,.,CASSLGERSGEQFF,TGCGCCAGCAGCCTGGGGGAGCGGTCGGGTGAGCAGTTCTTC
TRBV11-2,many,TRBJ2-4,.,CASSPGVGDIQYF,TGTGCCAGCAGCCCTGGCGTTGGGGACATTCAGTACTTC
TRBV11-2,many,TRBJ1-1,TRBD1,CASSLFRGVNTEAFF,TGTGCCAGCAGCTTATTCAGGGGGGTAAACACTGAAGCTTTCTTT
TRBV20-1,many,TRBJ2-5,.,CSARGAGQETQYF,TGCAGTGCTAGAGGAGCGGGCCAAGAGACCCAGTACTTC